This passage covers 3 T cell receptor beta chains from one sample sequenced in a study of T cells in Graves' hyperthyroidism and ophthalmopathy. From RNA transcripts, TCR beta CDR3 regions were amplified. In the first-round RT-PCR of the TCR CDR3, the HTBI primer set was used. TCRdb reanalysed the multiplex PCR reads using MiXCR and keeps one entry per CDR3 protein. The sample carries about 420,000 distinct CDR3 sequences, roughly 15% recorded once. The specimen sequenced was blood. These receptors were collected from a woman younger than 30 with Graves' hyperthyroidism.

The chain employs TRBV19 and TRBJ2-1; D unresolved. From germline, CDR1 is LNHDA and CDR2 SQIVND (reference sequence). The CDR3 runs to 12 residues. The germline V and J ends were trimmed by 4 bases and 4 bases, with 5 bases remaining between them. The CDR3 loop reads CASSTYYNEQFF. In nucleotides, the CDR3 is TGTGCCAGTAGTACGTATTACAATGAGCAGTTCTTC.

There are many counts of this clonotype. The chain is built from TRBV28 and TRBJ1-1, with TRBD1 matching 7 bases. The CDR3 totals 15 residues. V shed 5 bases, J shed 3 bases, and the junction held 9 bases outside the gene matches. Looked up from germline, CDR1 is MDHEN and CDR2 is SYDVKM. CDR3 nucleotides: TGTGCCAGCAGTCCACAGACAGGGCCTCACACTGAAGCTTTCTTT. It codes for CASSPQTGPHTEAFF. Looking up the rest from reference TRBV28 and TRBJ1-1 gives the full variable domain: DVKVTQSSRYLVKRTGEKVFLECVQDMDHENMFWYRQDPGLGLRLIYFSYDVKMKEKGDIPEGYSVSREKKERFSLILESASTNQTSMYLCASSPQTGPHTEAFFGQGTRLTVV.

This clonotype was counted ten times or more. The CDR3 nucleotides are TGTGCCAGCAGTTTATCCCGGACAGGACACCCCTATGGCTACACCTTC. Amino acid sequence: CASSLSRTGHPYGYTF. This chain connects TRBV27 to TRBJ1-2; 7 nucleotides agree with TRBD1. Germline-derived CDR1 and CDR2 are MNHEY and SMNVEV (reference sequence). The CDR3 contains 16 residues. Trimming took 0 bases from V and 4 from J; bases not matched to a gene: 8.